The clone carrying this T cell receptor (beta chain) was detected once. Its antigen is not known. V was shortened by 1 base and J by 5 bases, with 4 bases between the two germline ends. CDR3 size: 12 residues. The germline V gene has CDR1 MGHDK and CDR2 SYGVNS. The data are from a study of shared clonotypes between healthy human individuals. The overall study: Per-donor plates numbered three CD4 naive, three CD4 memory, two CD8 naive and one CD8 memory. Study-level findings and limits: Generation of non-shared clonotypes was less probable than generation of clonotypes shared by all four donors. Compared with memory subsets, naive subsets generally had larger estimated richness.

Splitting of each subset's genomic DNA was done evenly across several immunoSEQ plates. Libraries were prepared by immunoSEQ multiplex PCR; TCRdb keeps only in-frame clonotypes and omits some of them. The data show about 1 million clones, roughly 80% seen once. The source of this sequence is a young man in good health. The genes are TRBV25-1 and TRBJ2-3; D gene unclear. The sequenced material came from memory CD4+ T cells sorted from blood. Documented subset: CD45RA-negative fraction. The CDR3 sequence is CASSELVDTQYF. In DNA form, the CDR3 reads TGTGCCAGCAGTGAATTGGTAGATACGCAGTATTTT. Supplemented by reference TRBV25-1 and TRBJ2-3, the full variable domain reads EADIYQTPRYLVIGTGKKITLECSQTMGHDKMYWYQQDPGMELHLIHYSYGVNSTEKGDLSSESTVSRIRTEHFPLTLESARPSHTSQYLCASSELVDTQYFGPGTRLTVL.